This T cell receptor beta chain was recovered during a study of cytomegalovirus exposure and HLA in healthy donors. This CDR3 contains 14 residues. Germline CDR1 reads LGHNA; CDR2 reads YNFKEQ. Trimming removed 3 bases at V and 7 bases at J, with 12 bases between. General study points: An analysis done earlier found most TCR beta V segments productive about 87% or about 30% of the time.

As to this clone: Its matching antigen is unknown.

Vbeta (60) and Jbeta (13) primers were used in the PCR. Measured with immunoSEQ multiplex PCR; TCRdb has only the in-frame clones, and not every one. The data hold roughly 200,000 clones, with approximately 90% observed a single time. This TCR was recovered from a woman aged 18-35 years in good health and CMV-seronegative. The chain links TRBV4-2 to TRBJ2-2; possibly TRBD1 for D (6 bases). The specimen sequenced was PBMCs. CDR3: CASSHAQGNGELFF. The CDR3 bases are TGTGCCAGCAGCCATGCCCAGGGGAACGGGGAGCTGTTTTTT.